The subject of this entry is one T cell receptor beta chain. Clones were sequenced by immunoSEQ multiplex PCR, and TCRdb holds only the in-frame ones, with some missing. This table has tens of thousands of clones, around 86% appearing once. This record belongs to a study of OX40 agonist ivuxolimab in advanced cancers. Overall study: The treatment was a fully human IgG2 OX40 agonist, ivuxolimab.

V shed 1 base and J shed 0 bases, with 7 bases lying between them. This CDR3 comprises 14 residues. CDR1 SGHAT and CDR2 FQNNGV come from the germline V gene. The sequenced sample was CD4+ or CD8+ T cells sorted from blood, obtained in a trial of the OX40 agonist ivuxolimab. The clonotype comes from an adult with an advanced solid tumor such as melanoma, head and neck, liver or kidney cancer. The chain carries TRBV11-2 and TRBJ2-7, with D unclear. The CDR3 is CASSLAIFSYEQYF. The CDR3 DNA sequence: TGTGCCAGCAGCTTAGCCATTTTCTCCTACGAGCAGTACTTC.